The 10 T cell receptor beta chains below all came from one sample that was sequenced in a study of CD8 T cells in ankylosing spondylitis. TCRdb processed the 5' RACE reads anew with MiXCR; each CDR3 protein has one entry. Of fewer than 250,000 distinct CDR3 sequences listed, around 20% are singletons. General study points: About eight highly homologous variants made up a TCR beta motif that seemed to typify ankylosing spondylitis blood.

These receptors lack a known antigen. The specimen sequenced was blood, either unsorted or a sorted T cell fraction (not recorded which). The receptors were sampled from a male donor with ankylosing spondylitis.

This clonotype has only a few counts. The genes are TRBV12-3 or TRBV12-4 and TRBJ2-1, with 9 bases that match TRBD2. The CDR3 spans 14 residues. Trimming took 3 bases from V and 9 from J; bases not matched to a gene: 6. CDR3 coding DNA: TGTGCCAGCAGTTTTAGCGGGGGACTCGGTGAGCAGTTCTTC. Its translation: CASSFSGGLGEQFF.

V usage is TRBV7-9 and J usage is TRBJ2-7; TRBD2 agrees at 8 bases. The CDR3 has 13 residues. V shed 5 bases, J shed 3 bases, and the junction held 3 bases outside the gene matches. Per germline, CDR1 SEHNR and CDR2 FQNEAQ (reference sequence). CDR3 sequence: CASSEGLGYEQYF. The CDR3 DNA sequence: TGTGCCAGCAGCGAGGGACTAGGCTACGAGCAGTACTTC.

This clonotype was seen only once. Relative to the germline gene, one junction end is altered; a read error may explain this. The chain couples TRBV6-4 to TRBJ2-7; no clear D gene. The V gene's germline CDR1 is MRHNA and CDR2 SNTAGT. The CDR3 loop spans 13 amino acids. In DNA form, the CDR3 reads TGTCCCAGCAGTGACAAACAAGGCTACGAGCAGTACTTC. Its protein is CPSSDKQGYEQYF.

This clonotype came up a few times. The chain joins TRBV11-2 to TRBJ2-1; 15 bases match TRBD2. Trimming took 3 bases from V and 1 from J; bases not matched to a gene: 13. Looked up from germline, CDR1 is SGHAT and CDR2 is FQNNGV. The CDR3 has 21 residues. The CDR3 spells CASSFLSWTSGGAGSYNEQFF. Here the CDR3 DNA reads TGTGCCAGCAGCTTCCTTTCTTGGACTAGCGGGGGGGCCGGGTCCTACAATGAGCAGTTCTTC.

V is TRBV7-6 and J is TRBJ1-6; D possibly corresponds to TRBD1 (5 bases). V lost 3 bases to trimming and J lost 4 bases, with 10 bases between them. Germline V gene data show CDR1 as SGHVS and CDR2 as FNYEAQ. CDR3 length equals 15 residues. This chain's CDR3 is CASSLRQSYNSPLHF. The CDR3 DNA follows: TGTGCCAGCAGCTTGCGACAGAGTTATAATTCACCCCTCCACTTT. Drawing the rest from reference TRBV7-6 and TRBJ1-6, the complete variable domain is GAGVSQSPRYKVTKRGQDVALRCDPISGHVSLYWYRQALGQGPEFLTYFNYEAQQDKSGLPNDRFSAERPEGSISTLTIQRTEQRDSAMYRCASSLRQSYNSPLHFGNGTRLTVT.

This clonotype was recorded a few times. The chain is built from TRBV12-3 or TRBV12-4 and TRBJ1-5, with D possibly being TRBD1 (5 bases). The CDR3 is 14 residues long. V lost 8 bases and J 9 bases, leaving 20 bases between the germline ends. This chain's CDR3 is CASRSAGSIWPQHF. The CDR3 DNA is TGTGCCAGCCGGAGCGCAGGGAGTATTTGGCCCCAGCATTTT.

This clonotype was counted ten times or more. The rearrangement joins TRBV10-3 to TRBJ1-4; 7 nucleotides align to TRBD1. The V gene's germline CDR1 is ENHRY and CDR2 SYGVKD. With V trimmed by 9 bases and J by 8 bases, 9 bases remained unmatched. The CDR3 runs to 13 residues. The CDR3 region is CAIRQGLDEKLFF. For the CDR3, the DNA is TGTGCCATTCGACAGGGATTAGACGAAAAACTGTTTTTT.

This clonotype has a handful of counts. V gene TRBV25-1 combines with J gene TRBJ2-2; D is uncertain. The V gene lost 2 bases and the J gene lost 1 base, with 14 bases spanning the gap. This CDR3 is built from 17 residues. The germline CDR1 and CDR2 sequences are MGHDK and SYGVNS. The CDR3 protein is CASSEPRHTMNTGELFF. The DNA for the CDR3 is TGTGCCAGCAGTGAACCCAGGCACACCATGAACACCGGGGAGCTGTTTTTT. Using reference TRBV25-1 and TRBJ2-2 for the parts outside the CDR3, the full variable domain is EADIYQTPRYLVIGTGKKITLECSQTMGHDKMYWYQQDPGMELHLIHYSYGVNSTEKGDLSSESTVSRIRTEHFPLTLESARPSHTSQYLCASSEPRHTMNTGELFFGEGSRLTVL.

This clonotype was observed a handful of times. CDR3 in amino acids: CASSASTLHYEQYF. The CDR3 nucleotides read TGTGCCAGCAGCGCTTCGACACTACACTACGAGCAGTACTTC. The V gene is TRBV9, the J gene TRBJ2-7; no definite D call. CDR1 and CDR2 from the germline V gene are SGDLS and YYNGEE. The V end was cut by 3 bases, the J end by 3 bases, with 13 bases between. The CDR3 is made up of 14 amino acids. Filled out from reference TRBV9 and TRBJ2-7, the complete variable domain reads DSGVTQTPKHLITATGQRVTLRCSPRSGDLSVYWYQQSLDQGLQFLIQYYNGEERAKGNILERFSAQQFPDLHSELNLSSLELGDSALYFCASSASTLHYEQYFGPGTRLTVT.

The chain joins TRBV7-9 to TRBJ2-5, with TRBD2 matching over 9 bases. Germline CDR1 SEHNR, CDR2 FQNEAQ (reference sequence). The V and J ends lost 2 bases and 0 bases, in that order; junction bases with no gene match: 7. The CDR3 spans 17 residues. The CDR3 DNA reads TGTGCCAGCAGCTTAAATAGCGGGGGCCTGTACCAAGAGACCCAGTACTTC. Translating gives CASSLNSGGLYQETQYF.